This is a list of T cell receptor beta chains from one sample in a study of OX40 agonist ivuxolimab in advanced cancers. Clones were read by immunoSEQ multiplex PCR, and TCRdb kept only the in-frame ones, dropping some. The table lists approximately 58,000 clones, 85% to 95% of them singletons. The specimen was CD4+ or CD8+ T cells sorted from blood, collected in a trial of the OX40 agonist ivuxolimab. Receptors originate from an adult with an advanced solid tumor such as melanoma, head and neck, liver or kidney cancer. The CDR3 runs from the conserved cysteine through the conserved F or W. The order of the fields is D gene, J gene, clone size, CDR3 length, V gene, CDR3 DNA, CDR3 protein. A D gene is named only where the DNA matches it firmly. For some rows the clone size is stated as once, few or many, or as a class when expanded; others skip it.

. | TRBJ2-2 | . | 17 | TRBV11-3 | TGTGCCAGCAGCTTAGGCGTCGGCAGTACGAACACCGGGGAGCTGTTTTTT | CASSLGVGSTNTGELFF
TRBD1 | TRBJ2-7 | . | 15 | TRBV11-2 | TGTGCCAGCAGCAAATCCGGACAGGGGAACTACGAGCAGTACTTC | CASSKSGQGNYEQYF
. | TRBJ1-5 | . | 15 | TRBV10-3 | TGTGCCATCAGTGAAGGAGTAGGGTTGGGTCAGCCCCAGCATTTT | CAISEGVGLGQPQHF
. | TRBJ1-1 | . | 12 | TRBV5-1 | TGCGCCAGCAGCGACCCGAACACTGAAGCTTTCTTT | CASSDPNTEAFF
. | TRBJ2-7 | . | 14 | TRBV5-1 | TGCGCCAGCAGCCCAGACGGGGTGAGGTACGAGCAGTACTTC | CASSPDGVRYEQYF
. | TRBJ2-1 | once | 9 | TRBV2 | TGTGCCAGCAGTCCTGGGCAGTTCTTC | CASSPGQFF
. | TRBJ1-1 | . | 11 | TRBV10-3 | TGTGCCACCACGCAGAACACTGAAGCTTTCTTT | CATTQNTEAFF
. | TRBJ1-3 | . | 13 | TRBV6-5 | TGTGCCAGCAAGCGAGGATCTGGAAACACCATATATTTT | CASKRGSGNTIYF
TRBD2 | TRBJ2-7 | . | 14 | TRBV11-3 | TGTGCCAGCAGCCCCTATCTAGCGGATCACGAGCAGTACTTC | CASSPYLADHEQYF
TRBD2 | TRBJ2-1 | . | 15 | TRBV28 | TGTGCCAGCAGTTTGTTGTCGGGAGGGCCTTCTGAGCAGTTCTTC | CASSLLSGGPSEQFF
. | TRBJ2-2 | . | 15 | TRBV18 | TGTGCCAGCTCACTCTTAACGGGAGACTCCGGGGAGCTGTTTTTT | CASSLLTGDSGELFF
. | TRBJ1-1 | . | 15 | TRBV7-9 | TGTGCCAGCAGCACCCGTCCAGCTATGAACACTGAAGCTTTCTTT | CASSTRPAMNTEAFF
. | TRBJ2-7 | . | 11 | TRBV15 | TGTGCCACCAGCAGAGGGGGCGAGCAGTACTTC | CATSRGGEQYF
. | TRBJ2-7 | once | 14 | TRBV5-1 | TGCGCCAGCAGCTTCGGTGGGGCGGTCTACGAGCAGTACTTC | CASSFGGAVYEQYF
TRBD2 | TRBJ2-7 | . | 18 | TRBV27 | TGTGCCAGCAGTTCAACCCCCCCCGGGCTAGCGGGAAGGTACGAGCAGTACTTC | CASSSTPPGLAGRYEQYF
. | TRBJ2-7 | . | 13 | TRBV29-1 | TGCAGCGTCGAAGGGATGGGTACCTACGAGCAGTACTTC | CSVEGMGTYEQYF
. | TRBJ2-1 | . | 15 | TRBV29-1 | TGCAGCGTTGATGAGTGGGAGAGCTCCTACAATGAGCAGTTCTTC | CSVDEWESSYNEQFF
. | TRBJ2-7 | . | 13 | TRBV6-5 | TGTGCCAGCAGTCGCACGGGATCCTACGAGCAGTACTTC | CASSRTGSYEQYF
. | TRBJ2-4 | . | 15 | TRBV29-1 | TGCAGCGCCATAAGGGATTACGGGGGCAAAAACATTCAGTACTTC | CSAIRDYGGKNIQYF
. | TRBJ1-5 | . | 17 | TRBV19 | TGTGCCAGTAGTATGGATTCCGGGACCCAGAGCAATCAGCCCCAGCATTTT | CASSMDSGTQSNQPQHF
TRBD1 | TRBJ1-2 | . | 18 | TRBV2 | TGTGCCAGCAGACACCAGCCCTCACCGGGACAGGGCGGCTATGGCTACACCTTC | CASRHQPSPGQGGYGYTF